This T cell receptor beta chain emerged from a study of identical twins (dated by TCRdb to the mid-2010s). Study-wide context: To test whether fetal clonotypes persist, this study deep-sequenced TCR alpha and beta repertoires from monozygotic twins, from unrelated adults of various ages, and from cord blood. Replicate twin experiments were performed at different times using different library preparation protocols to rule out contamination. What the research found in general, with its limitations: Conclusions relied on cross-sectional statistical analysis, since the same donors could not be followed over many years. The excess sharing between twins in beta out-of-frame sequences was weaker because fewer shared sequences reduced the signal-to-noise ratio. Out-of-frame TCR alpha sharing in monozygotic twins was systematically underestimated by recombination models, whereas sharing between unrelated individuals was in agreement with the recombination models. Zero-insertion analyses could be partly confounded by invariant T cells such as MAIT and iNKT, though diverse VJ usage argued against such confounding for most clonotypes. Fewer insertions were carried by abundant cord blood beta clonotypes, a similar but weaker trend appeared in young adult naive repertoires, and no such trend appeared in memory repertoires. Out-of-frame TCR alpha sequences shared between twins showed an excess of low generation-probability sequences compared with coincidental sharing between unrelated individuals.

Only healthy Caucasian donors were included. Three pairs of female monozygotic twins, all aged about 18 to 30 years, made up the twin cohort. Miltenyi CD45RO+ enrichment and human naive T-cell isolation kits were used to isolate memory (CD45RO+) and naive T cells from PBMC. This clonotype was detected many times. What this receptor recognizes is not known. No clone much larger than this one lies a single base away; base qualities are absent. Unmatched junction bases come to 0, with V trimmed by 7 bases and J by 0 bases. The CDR3 numbers 14 residues from cysteine through phenylalanine. This entry keeps only the CDR3 DNA: 42 bases, framed from base 1. CDR1 SGHDT and CDR2 YYEEEE are derived from the germline V gene. The library was obtained by 5' RACE. TCRdb shows the sequencer as Illumina HiSeq 2000. A universal primer binding site was added through template switching, and the final cDNA carried a unique molecular identifier so that TCR cDNA molecules could be counted accurately. First-strand cDNA for TCR alpha and beta chains was synthesized from specific primers in the conserved constant-segment region. To control for contamination, every cDNA library was double barcoded, receiving both a SMART-Mk sample barcode and Illumina barcodes. Two successive PCR steps introduced TruSeq adapter sequences along with Illumina sample barcodes. TCR alpha and beta cDNA libraries were sequenced on the Illumina HiSeq platform with custom primers. As for how the authors treated the data: MiGEC processed the raw reads to extract unique molecular identifiers, while MiXCR was used to determine the CDR3 positions. For each individual, recombination models were inferred using an EM algorithm with the repgenHMM and IGoR tools. Shared clonotypes were analyzed with the tcR package in R, and sharing was normalized by the product of cloneset sizes. Out-of-frame nonproductive sequences were analyzed to study raw recombination free of thymic and clonal selection effects. TCRdb handled the public reads itself, with Q25 trimming in fastp and clone calling in MiXCR, and kept productive beta chains. Each record represents a unique CDR3 protein, reported with the most common genes and DNA among its rows. These V and J calls originate from TCRdb's pipeline instead of the authors' own analysis. Present in this sample are a few hundred thousand distinct CDR3 sequences, roughly 13% of which were seen just once. Roughly 4.2% of the sample comes from the top ten.

The sample was also reused in another study, on yellow fever vaccine responses in identical twins. In that second paper, the authors write: The authors reported that the T cell response to vaccination in identical twins appeared partly convergent and partly personalized. Focusing on identical twins, the study followed the T cell clones that responded to the vaccine, and did so with precision.

The chain links TRBV5-6 with TRBJ2-6, with 8 bases matching TRBD1. What was sequenced was memory (CD45RO+) T cells sorted from blood. This specimen's cell subset or site label, per the study, means: CD45RO+ enriched T cells. The receptor's source is a woman between 18 and 29 years old in good health. Here is the DNA: TGTGCCAGCGACAGGGGCTCTGGGGCCAACGTCCTGACTTTC. Its translation reads: CASDRGSGANVLTF.